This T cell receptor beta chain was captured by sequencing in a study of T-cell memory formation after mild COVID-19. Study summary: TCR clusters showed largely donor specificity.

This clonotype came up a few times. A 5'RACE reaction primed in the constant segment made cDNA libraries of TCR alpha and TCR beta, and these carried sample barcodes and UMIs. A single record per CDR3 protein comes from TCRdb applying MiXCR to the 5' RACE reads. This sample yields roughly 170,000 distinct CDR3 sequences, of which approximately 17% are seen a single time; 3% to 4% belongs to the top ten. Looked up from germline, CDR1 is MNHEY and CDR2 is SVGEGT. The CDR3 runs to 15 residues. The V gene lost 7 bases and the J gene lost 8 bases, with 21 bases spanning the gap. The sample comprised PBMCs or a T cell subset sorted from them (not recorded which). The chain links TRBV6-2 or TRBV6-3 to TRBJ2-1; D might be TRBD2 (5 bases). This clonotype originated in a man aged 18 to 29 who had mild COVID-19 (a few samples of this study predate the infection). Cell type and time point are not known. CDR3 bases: TGTGCCAGCAATAAACCCCCACGGGGTTGGCATGAGCAGTTCTTC. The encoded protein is CASNKPPRGWHEQFF.